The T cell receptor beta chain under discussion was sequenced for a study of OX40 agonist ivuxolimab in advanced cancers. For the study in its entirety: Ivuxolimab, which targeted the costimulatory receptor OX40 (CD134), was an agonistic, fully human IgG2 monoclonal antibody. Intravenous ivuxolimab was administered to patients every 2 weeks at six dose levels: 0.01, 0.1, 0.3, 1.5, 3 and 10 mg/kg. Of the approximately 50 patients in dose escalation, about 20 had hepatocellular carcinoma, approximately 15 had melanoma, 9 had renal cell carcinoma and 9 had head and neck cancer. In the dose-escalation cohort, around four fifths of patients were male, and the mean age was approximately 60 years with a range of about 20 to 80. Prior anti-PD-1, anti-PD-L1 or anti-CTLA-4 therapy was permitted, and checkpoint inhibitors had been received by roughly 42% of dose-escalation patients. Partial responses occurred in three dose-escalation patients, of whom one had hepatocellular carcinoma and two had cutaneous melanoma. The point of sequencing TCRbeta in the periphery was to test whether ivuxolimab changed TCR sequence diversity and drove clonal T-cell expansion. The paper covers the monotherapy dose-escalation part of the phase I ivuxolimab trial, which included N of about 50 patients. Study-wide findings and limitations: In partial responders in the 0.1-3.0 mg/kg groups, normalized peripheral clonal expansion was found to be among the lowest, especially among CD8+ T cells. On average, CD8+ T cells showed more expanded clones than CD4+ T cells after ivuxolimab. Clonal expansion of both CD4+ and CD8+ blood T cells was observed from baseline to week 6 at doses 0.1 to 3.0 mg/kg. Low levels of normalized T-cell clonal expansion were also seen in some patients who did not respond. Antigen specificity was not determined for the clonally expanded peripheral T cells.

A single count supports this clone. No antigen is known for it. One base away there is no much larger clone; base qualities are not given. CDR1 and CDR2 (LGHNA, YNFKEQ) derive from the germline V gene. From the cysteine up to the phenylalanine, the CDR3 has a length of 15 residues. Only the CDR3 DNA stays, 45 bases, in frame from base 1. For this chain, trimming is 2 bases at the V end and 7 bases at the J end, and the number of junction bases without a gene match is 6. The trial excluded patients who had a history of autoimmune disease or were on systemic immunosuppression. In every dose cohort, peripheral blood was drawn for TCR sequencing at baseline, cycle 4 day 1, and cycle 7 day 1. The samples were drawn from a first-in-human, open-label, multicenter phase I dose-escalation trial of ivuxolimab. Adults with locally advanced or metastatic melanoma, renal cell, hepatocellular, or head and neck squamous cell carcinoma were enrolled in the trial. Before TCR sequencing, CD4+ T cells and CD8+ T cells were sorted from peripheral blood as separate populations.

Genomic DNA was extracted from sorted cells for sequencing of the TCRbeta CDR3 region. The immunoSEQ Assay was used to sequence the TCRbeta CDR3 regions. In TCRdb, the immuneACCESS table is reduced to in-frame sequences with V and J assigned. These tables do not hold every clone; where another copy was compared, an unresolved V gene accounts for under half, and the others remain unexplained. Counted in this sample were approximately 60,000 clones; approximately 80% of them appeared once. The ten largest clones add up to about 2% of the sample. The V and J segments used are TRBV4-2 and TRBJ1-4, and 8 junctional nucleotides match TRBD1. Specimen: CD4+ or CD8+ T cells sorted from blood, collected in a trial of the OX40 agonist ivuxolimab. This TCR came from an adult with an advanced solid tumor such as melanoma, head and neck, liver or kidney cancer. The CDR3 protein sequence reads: CASSQTPGGSEKLFF. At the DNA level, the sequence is TGTGCCAGCAGCCAAACACCAGGGGGCAGTGAAAAACTGTTTTTT.